This T cell receptor beta chain was captured by sequencing in a study of blood T cell repertoires in COVID-19. About the study: PBMCs, B-cell-depleted T cells, or T cells were the source of the cDNA or gDNA that made up the material.

The CDR3 length is 15 residues. Germline CDR1 and CDR2: GTSNPN and SVGIG (reference sequence). The V and J ends lost 0 bases and 6 bases respectively, with 16 bases between them. Per the authors' pipeline: Amplification of reference gene primers provided the estimated nucleated cell counts. Method: immunoSEQ multiplex PCR; TCRdb's copy keeps in-frame clones and lacks some. The V and J calls and clone size were taken over from that table, and D and trimming were inferred from the DNA. This table holds fewer than 600,000 clones, around nine tenths found once. Those enrolled, adults aged 18 to 89 years, came from 20 to 25 US areas. Recovered participants had two consecutive negative NP/OP PCR tests, healthcare professional clearance, or symptom resolution.

The TCR comes from a woman aged 40 to 50 who had recovered from COVID-19. The chain couples TRBV30 to TRBJ2-3; D might be TRBD2 (5 bases). What was sequenced was PBMCs or T cells enriched from blood (not recorded which). DNA for the CDR3: TGTGCCTGGAGTGTAGGGAGAGGTCCCACCGATACGCAGTATTTT. Translating it yields CAWSVGRGPTDTQYF.